This TCR beta chain originates from a study of blood T cells in healthy people across ages (dated by TCRdb to about 2015). For context, the study as a whole: In model experiments, template switching captured about one uniquely barcoded TCR beta cDNA molecule for every two T cells. To avoid experimental bias, donors of different ages were randomly spread across the sequencing lanes. Using the same blood draw, the study looked at two additional independent replicas of 1 million unique cDNA reads for two donors, one aged 18 to 30 and the other aged 80 or older. Four age groups were formed from the donors: young (average approximately 15 years), middle-aged (around 41), aged (about 62) and long-lived (about 80). The study measured age-related changes in TCR beta repertoire diversity using deep sequencing normalized with unique cDNA molecular identifiers. What the study reported, not specific to this receptor: Because the CMV infection status of the donors was unknown, age-related changes in expanded clonotypes may potentially have been confounded. As age increased, observed TCR beta diversity per million T cells dropped in a roughly linear way, and a significant reduction was already evident by age 40. Bulk unsorted PBMC profiling prevented conclusive comparison of naive and antigen-experienced compartments. Estimates of total diversity based on one million sequenced T cells were regarded as lower bounds and as underestimates. Compared with the aged group, the long-lived group had more naive CD4+ T cells, fewer expanded clones and increased TCR diversity, suggesting age selection. A strong correlation was found between observed TCR beta diversity and the percentage of naive T cells measured by flow cytometry.

The library relied on 5' RACE. Sequenced on an Illumina HiSeq 2500. A second roughly 6 to 12 cycle PCR used a sample-barcoded 5' primer and a J-beta primer mix. A template-switch 5' adaptor carrying 12 random nucleotides introduced a unique molecular identifier onto each TCR beta cDNA molecule. At least 2.5 million CDR3-containing paired-end reads were obtained from each sample. The Mint cDNA synthesis kit, primed by a TRBC-specific oligonucleotide, was used to synthesize first-strand cDNA from all RNA. All cDNA was treated with uracil-DNA glycosylase and then went through a first 18-cycle PCR with the universal primers M1SS and BC2_uni_R. For the original study's pipeline: Each sample was normalized by randomly selecting 1 million high-quality reads, each carrying a distinct molecular identifier. Reads with shared molecular identifiers were discarded instead of being binned into consensus sequences. MiTCR, set to a Q25 quality threshold and the strictest error-elimination algorithm, was used for CDR3 identification, clonotype clustering and error correction. A nonparametric unseen species model using Euler transformation provided a lower-bound estimate of total TCR beta diversity. The public reads were reprocessed in TCRdb via fastp at Q25 and MiXCR, keeping in-frame beta chains. Rows with a matching CDR3 protein are joined into one entry that keeps the most common DNA and genes. TCRdb's processing, not the authors', yielded these V and J calls. The sample table holds roughly 730,000 distinct CDR3 sequences, of which approximately 60% were seen once. 20% to 30% of the sample goes to the ten largest clones.

The germline V gene yields SGHTA for CDR1 and FQGNSA for CDR2. V loses 1 base, J loses 5 bases, and the germline ends lie 12 bases apart. Including the terminal cysteine and phenylalanine, the CDR3 comprises 15 residues. Of all the DNA, just the CDR3 is kept, 45 bases in frame from base 1. Donors were approximately 42 systemically healthy Caucasian individuals from Russia aged roughly 6 to 90 years. Roughly 10 milliliters of peripheral blood were drawn from each donor into EDTA-treated Vacutainer tubes. Ficoll-Paque density-gradient centrifugation was used to isolate PBMCs, with at least 6.5 million per sample. Total RNA was extracted from PBMCs with Trizol reagent, with at least 6 micrograms obtained per sample. For every donor, an aliquot of PBMCs went through flow cytometry to measure the percentages of naive CD45RAhigh/CD27high T cells. Comments on this clonotype: The antigen this receptor binds is unknown. No much larger clone exists at a distance of one base, and base qualities are not known.

Here the chain combines TRBV7-2 and TRBJ2-4; the D call is tentative, TRBD1 or TRBD2, as each matches 5 bases. The clonotype was recovered from a man in his forties in good health. The sequencing input was blood. The nucleotides read TGTGCCAGCAGCTTAGATTCAGGGCGGGAAAACATTCAGTACTTC. It is translated as CASSLDSGRENIQYF.